This entry lists 27 T cell receptor beta chains sequenced from one sample in a study of T cell responses to AZD1222 COVID-19 vaccine. Profiled with immunoSEQ multiplex PCR; TCRdb holds only in-frame clones, not every one. This sample has 70,000 to 90,000 clones, with 89% found just once. The starting material was peripheral blood, obtained on day 0 of AZD1222 vaccination. The receptors stem from an adult in good health.

The V call is TRBV6-6, the J call TRBJ1-2, with TRBD1 as a possible D gene (5 bases). V was clipped by 6 bases and J by 6 bases, with 17 bases between them. The CDR3 consists of 14 residues. CDR1 and CDR2 (germline): MNHNY, SVGAGI (reference sequence). CDR3 amino acids: CASRKGRGADGYTF. CDR3 DNA: TGTGCCAGCAGAAAGGGGCGCGGGGCAGATGGCTACACCTTC.

The chain couples TRBV5-4 to TRBJ2-7; no clear D gene. In germline, CDR1 is SGHNT, CDR2 YYREEE (reference sequence). Trimming stripped 0 bases from V and 3 bases from J, with 7 bases between. The CDR3 consists of 13 residues. The CDR3 reads CASSLGGFYEQYF. CDR3 coding DNA: TGTGCCAGCAGCTTGGGGGGATTCTACGAGCAGTACTTC.

The V gene is TRBV6-5, the J gene TRBJ1-1; possibly TRBD1 for D (5 bases). CDR1 and CDR2 from the germline V gene are MNHEY and SVGAGI. V lost 9 bases and J lost 5, with 13 bases in between. CDR3 length: 12 amino acids. The CDR3 DNA reads TGTGCCAGTCTCGGGGGGGGGACTGAAGCTTTCTTT. This sequence encodes CASLGGGTEAFF.

The gene calls are TRBV5-1 and TRBJ2-3; 13 nucleotides align to TRBD2. The CDR3 totals 15 residues. With V trimmed by 5 bases and J by 3 bases, 3 bases remained unmatched. Germline V gene data show CDR1 as SGHRS and CDR2 as YFSETQ. For the CDR3, the DNA is TGCGCCAGCAGAGGACTAGCGGGAGCTACAGATACGCAGTATTTT. This gives the protein CASRGLAGATDTQYF.

The CDR3 nucleotides are TGCAGCGTTGTGGCGGGGTCCTACAATGAGCAGTTCTTC. Protein: CSVVAGSYNEQFF. The V call is TRBV29-1, the J call TRBJ2-1; D is perhaps TRBD2 (6 bases). Germline CDR1 reads SQVTM; CDR2 reads ANQGSEA. V dropped 4 bases and J dropped 1 base, with 8 bases sitting between them. The CDR3 is made up of 13 amino acids.

This chain connects TRBV5-4 to TRBJ1-2; D is unclear. This CDR3 has 15 residues. Germline lookup yields CDR1 SGHNT and CDR2 YYREEE (reference sequence). The V end was cut by 2 bases, the J end by 3 bases, with 14 bases between. This chain's CDR3 is CASSFGPRRDYGYTF. Here the CDR3 DNA reads TGTGCCAGCAGCTTCGGCCCTCGACGGGACTATGGCTACACCTTC.

V usage is TRBV4-2 and J usage is TRBJ1-3, with a weak D call TRBD1 (5 bases). Germline lookup yields CDR1 LGHNA and CDR2 YNFKEQ. V dropped 0 bases and J dropped 3 bases, with 9 bases sitting between them. The CDR3 covers 15 residues. DNA for the CDR3: TGTGCCAGCAGCCAAGACAGGGTGAATGGAAACACCATATATTTT. Protein product: CASSQDRVNGNTIYF.

V and J are TRBV2 and TRBJ2-2; tentatively, D is TRBD2 (6 bases). V shed 6 bases and J shed 1 base, with 6 bases lying between them. This CDR3 is built from 13 residues. Germline V gene sequence: CDR1 SNHLY, CDR2 FYNNEI. This chain's CDR3 is CASREGNTGELFF. The CDR3 DNA is TGTGCCAGCAGGGAGGGGAACACCGGGGAGCTGTTTTTT.

About this clone itself: This CDR3 is also generated by other DNA sequences in the sample. The chain links TRBV5-1 to TRBJ1-2; D is undetermined. This CDR3 spans 14 amino acids. Germline V gene data show CDR1 as SGHRS and CDR2 as YFSETQ. V dropped 0 bases and J dropped 2 bases, with 8 bases sitting between them. This chain's CDR3 is CASSLADGNYGYTF. In DNA form, the CDR3 reads TGCGCCAGCAGCTTGGCAGACGGAAACTATGGCTACACCTTC.

The chain employs TRBV20-1 and TRBJ2-1; possible D gene TRBD2, 6 bases. Germline V gene lookup returns CDR1 DFQATT and CDR2 SNEGSKA (reference sequence). The V end lost 3 bases, the J end lost 7 bases, and 19 bases lay between the germline ends. This CDR3 spans 15 amino acids. CDR3 region: CSASEPGDVGNEQFF. The CDR3 nucleotides are TGCAGTGCTAGTGAGCCGGGAGACGTTGGTAATGAGCAGTTCTTC.

This chain connects TRBV21-1 to TRBJ2-1. TRBV21-1 represents a pseudogene. The CDR3 covers 9 residues. The CDR3 coding sequence is TGTGCCCCCCCTTCAGCCCAGTTCTTC. Protein: CAPPSAQFF.

This sequence joins TRBV6-4 and TRBJ2-7; 9 positions match TRBD2. The CDR3 spans 13 residues. Germline values: CDR1 MRHNA, CDR2 SNTAGT. Trimming removed 5 bases from V and 6 bases from J; junction bases left unmatched: 5. The CDR3 bases are TGTGCCAGCAGTCGGCGGGAGGGCCTCGAGCAGTACTTC. Protein: CASSRREGLEQYF.

This rearrangement joins TRBV30 to TRBJ1-5; TRBD1 matches at 7 bases. The junction had 5 bases not matched to a gene; V was cut back by 2 bases and J by 7 bases. Germline-derived CDR1 and CDR2 are GTSNPN and SVGIG (reference sequence). This CDR3 has 13 amino acids. CDR3 sequence: CAWSQSRGQPQHF. The CDR3 nucleotides read TGTGCCTGGAGTCAATCCAGGGGGCAGCCCCAGCATTTT.

In this sample, this clone turned up a few times. The rearrangement uses TRBV7-9 and TRBJ2-2; 10 positions agree with TRBD2. CDR3 length: 18 residues. Germline lookup yields CDR1 SEHNR and CDR2 FQNEAQ (reference sequence). Trimming cost V 0 bases and J 5 bases; bases outside gene matches: 9. CDR3 nucleotide sequence: TGTGCCAGCAGCTTAGCCCGACTAGCGGGTTCTCGGACCGGGGAGCTGTTTTTT. Its protein is CASSLARLAGSRTGELFF.

On this clone itself: Other DNA sequences in the same sample also yield this CDR3. V and J are TRBV6-4 and TRBJ2-3; perhaps TRBD2 as D (5 bases). Germline loops: CDR1 MRHNA, CDR2 SNTAGT. The CDR3 extends over 13 amino acids. With 6 bases removed from V and 0 bases from J, the gap between germline ends came to 7 bases. CDR3 bases: TGTGCCAGCAGCGAGCGGAGCACAGATACGCAGTATTTT. This encodes CASSERSTDTQYF.

This chain joins TRBV6-6 and TRBJ2-1, with no clear D. The CDR3 consists of 13 residues. Germline-derived CDR1 and CDR2 are MNHNY and SVGAGI (reference sequence). V lost 1 base, J lost 9 bases, and 10 bases lay in between. DNA for the CDR3: TGTGCCAGCAGTTACTTTTCTGGAGCTGAGCAGTTCTTC. This sequence encodes CASSYFSGAEQFF.

This chain uses TRBV27 with TRBJ2-4; 9 nucleotides line up with TRBD1. Germline loops: CDR1 MNHEY, CDR2 SMNVEV (reference sequence). V dropped 5 bases and J dropped 8; count of bases not matched to a gene: 10. This CDR3 region has 15 residues. Here the CDR3 reads CASSLVTGGVYIQYF. CDR3 DNA: TGTGCCAGCAGTCTGGTGACAGGGGGAGTGTACATTCAGTACTTC.

V usage is TRBV2 and J usage is TRBJ1-4; D is unresolved. Germline-derived CDR1 and CDR2 are SNHLY and FYNNEI. V dropped 5 bases and J dropped 6 bases, with 4 bases sitting between them. CDR3 size: 11 residues. The CDR3 reads CASSFYEKLFF. CDR3 nucleotide sequence: TGTGCCAGCAGTTTCTATGAAAAACTGTTTTTT.

The rearrangement joins TRBV6-5 to TRBJ1-2, with D unclear. The CDR3 covers 15 residues. V lost 1 base and J 2 bases, leaving 11 bases between the germline ends. Per germline, CDR1 MNHEY and CDR2 SVGAGI. The CDR3 DNA is TGTGCCAGCAGTTACTTGGAGGGTGTGAACTATGGCTACACCTTC. It specifies CASSYLEGVNYGYTF.

The chain has TRBV5-5 and TRBJ1-5, with D perhaps matching TRBD1 (5 bases). Germline CDR1 reads SGHKS; CDR2 reads YYEKEE (reference sequence). The CDR3 is 15 residues long. V lost 0 bases and J 3 bases, leaving 10 bases between the germline ends. The CDR3 sequence: CASSLGWDYNQPQHF. The CDR3 coding sequence is TGTGCCAGCAGCTTGGGATGGGACTACAATCAGCCCCAGCATTTT. Together with reference TRBV5-5 and TRBJ1-5, the CDR3 gives the full variable domain: DAGVTQSPTHLIKTRGQQVTLRCSPISGHKSVSWYQQVLGQGPQFIFQYYEKEERGRGNFPDRFSARQFPNYSSELNVNALLLGDSALYLCASSLGWDYNQPQHFGDGTRLSIL.

The rearrangement uses TRBV11-2 and TRBJ2-2; D gene ambiguous. V was clipped by 7 bases and J by 6 bases, with 9 bases between them. The CDR3 extends over 12 amino acids. The germline V gene has CDR1 SGHAT and CDR2 FQNNGV. DNA of the CDR3: TGTGCCAGCACCCCTTTGTCCGGGGAGCTGTTTTTT. Amino acid sequence: CASTPLSGELFF. The full variable domain, with the rest looked up from reference TRBV11-2 and TRBJ2-2, is EAGVAQSPRYKIIEKRQSVAFWCNPISGHATLYWYQQILGQGPKLLIQFQNNGVVDDSQLPKDRFSAERLKGVDSTLKIQPAKLEDSAVYLCASTPLSGELFFGEGSRLTVL.

This chain connects TRBV7-2 to TRBJ2-5, with 10 bases identical to TRBD2. Per germline, CDR1 SGHTA and CDR2 FQGNSA. After removal of 5 bases from V and 5 bases from J, the junction contained 8 bases not matched to a gene. This CDR3 comprises 15 residues. CDR3 nucleotide sequence: TGTGCCAGCAGCCCACAGGGGACTAGCGTGGAGACCCAGTACTTC. Residues: CASSPQGTSVETQYF.

The rearrangement uses TRBV14 and TRBJ1-1; 8 positions agree with TRBD1. CDR1 SGHDN and CDR2 FVKESK come from the germline V gene. The CDR3 is 13 amino acids. V lost 6 bases and J lost 4; bases outside the gene matches: 4. CDR3 protein: CASRGQGPTEAFF. CDR3 bases: TGTGCCAGCAGAGGACAGGGTCCCACTGAAGCTTTCTTT.

This clone has just one count. This chain joins TRBV24-1 and TRBJ2-3; possibly TRBD2 for D (6 bases). The V and J ends lost 4 bases and 6 bases respectively, with 10 bases between them. CDR3 size: 13 residues. Germline V gene data show CDR1 as KGHDR and CDR2 as SFDVKD. CDR3 nucleotides: TGTGCCACCAGTGAATTCGGAGGGGATACGCAGTATTTT. This translates into CATSEFGGDTQYF.

V and J are TRBV29-1 and TRBJ2-2; D possibly corresponds to TRBD1 (5 bases). The CDR3 has 14 residues. Germline values: CDR1 SQVTM, CDR2 ANQGSEA. The V end lost 3 bases, the J end lost 2 bases, and 10 bases lay between the germline ends. The CDR3: CSVESRVNTGELFF. CDR3 bases: TGCAGCGTTGAGTCCAGGGTAAACACCGGGGAGCTGTTTTTT.

The rearrangement joins TRBV5-1 to TRBJ2-6; D is unresolved. Germline V gene sequence: CDR1 SGHRS, CDR2 YFSETQ. The CDR3 runs to 18 residues. V was cut by 0 bases and J by 0 bases, with 13 bases left in between. CDR3 protein: CASSLVATRSSGANVLTF. The CDR3 DNA follows: TGCGCCAGCAGCTTGGTTGCGACAAGGAGCTCTGGGGCCAACGTCCTGACTTTC. Combining the CDR3 with reference TRBV5-1 and TRBJ2-6 gives the whole variable domain KAGVTQTPRYLIKTRGQQVTLSCSPISGHRSVSWYQQTPGQGLQFLFEYFSETQRNKGNFPGRFSGRQFSNSRSEMNVSTLELGDSALYLCASSLVATRSSGANVLTFGAGSRLTVL.

The V gene is TRBV9, the J gene TRBJ2-1; 9 bases line up with TRBD1. The CDR3 runs 15 residues. V was pared by 2 bases and J by 2 bases, with 2 bases of the junction left unmatched. Germline CDR1 and CDR2: SGDLS and YYNGEE. The CDR3 is CASSVRDRAYNEQFF. The CDR3 DNA follows: TGTGCCAGCAGCGTCCGGGACAGGGCCTACAATGAGCAGTTCTTC.